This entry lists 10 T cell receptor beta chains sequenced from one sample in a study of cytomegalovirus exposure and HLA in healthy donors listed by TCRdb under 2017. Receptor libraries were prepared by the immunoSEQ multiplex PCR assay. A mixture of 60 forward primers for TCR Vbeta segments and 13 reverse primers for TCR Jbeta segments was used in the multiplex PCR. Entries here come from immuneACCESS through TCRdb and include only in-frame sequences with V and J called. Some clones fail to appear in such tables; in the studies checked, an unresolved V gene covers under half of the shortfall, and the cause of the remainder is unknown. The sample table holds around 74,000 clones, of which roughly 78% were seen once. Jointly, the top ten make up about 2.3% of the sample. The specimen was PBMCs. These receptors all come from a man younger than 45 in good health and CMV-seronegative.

CDR3 sequence: CASSLVGAREKLFF. CDR3 DNA sequence: TGTGCCAGCAGCTTAGTGGGGGCGAGGGAAAAACTGTTTTTT. The chain links TRBV7-2 to TRBJ1-4; D is perhaps TRBD1 (6 bases). Trimming removed 1 base at V and 8 bases at J, with 11 bases between. Germline CDR1 and CDR2: SGHTA and FQGNSA. The CDR3 contains 14 residues. The entire variable domain, with the rest obtained from reference TRBV7-2 and TRBJ1-4, is as follows: GAGVSQSPSNKVTEKGKDVELRCDPISGHTALYWYRQSLGQGLEFLIYFQGNSAPDKSGLPSDRFSAERTGGSVSTLTIQRTQQEDSAVYLCASSLVGAREKLFFGSGTQLSVL.

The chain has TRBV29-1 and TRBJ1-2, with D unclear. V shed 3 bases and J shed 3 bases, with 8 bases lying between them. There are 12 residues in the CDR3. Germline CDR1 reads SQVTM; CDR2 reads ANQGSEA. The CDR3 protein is CSVDADYYGYTF. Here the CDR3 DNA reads TGCAGCGTTGACGCAGACTACTATGGCTACACCTTC. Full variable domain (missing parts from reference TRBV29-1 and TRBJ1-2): SAVISQKPSRDICQRGTSLTIQCQVDSQVTMMFWYRQQPGQSLTLIATANQGSEATYESGFVIDKFPISRPNLTFSTLTVSNMSPEDSSIYLCSVDADYYGYTFGSGTRLTVV.

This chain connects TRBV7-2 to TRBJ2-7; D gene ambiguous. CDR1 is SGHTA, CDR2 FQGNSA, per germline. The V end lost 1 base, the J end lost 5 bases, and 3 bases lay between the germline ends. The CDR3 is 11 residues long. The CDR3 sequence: CASSLDNEQYF. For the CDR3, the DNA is TGTGCCAGCAGCTTAGATAACGAGCAGTACTTC.

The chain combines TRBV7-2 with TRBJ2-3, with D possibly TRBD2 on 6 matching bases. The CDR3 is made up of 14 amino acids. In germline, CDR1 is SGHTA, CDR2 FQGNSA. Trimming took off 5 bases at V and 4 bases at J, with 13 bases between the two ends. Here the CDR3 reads CASSVTGGPDTQYF. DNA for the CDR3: TGTGCCAGCAGCGTCACAGGAGGGCCAGATACGCAGTATTTT.

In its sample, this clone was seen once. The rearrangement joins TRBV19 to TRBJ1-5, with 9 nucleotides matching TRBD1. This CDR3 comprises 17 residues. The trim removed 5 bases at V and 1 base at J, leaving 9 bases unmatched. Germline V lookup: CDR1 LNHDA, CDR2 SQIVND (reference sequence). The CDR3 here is CASSLHRGLRSNQPQHF. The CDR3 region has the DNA TGTGCCAGTAGTCTGCACAGGGGGCTAAGGAGCAATCAGCCCCAGCATTTT.

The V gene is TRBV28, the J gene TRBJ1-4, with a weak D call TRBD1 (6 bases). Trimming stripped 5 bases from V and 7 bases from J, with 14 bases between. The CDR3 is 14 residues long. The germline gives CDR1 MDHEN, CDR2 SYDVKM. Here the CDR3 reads CASSEQGRVEKLFF. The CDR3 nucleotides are TGTGCCAGCAGTGAACAGGGAAGAGTTGAAAAACTGTTTTTT.

CDR3: CASRDGSSYEQYF. CDR3 coding DNA: TGTGCCAGCAGAGACGGGTCTTCCTACGAGCAGTACTTC. V is TRBV28 and J is TRBJ2-7; no clear D gene. CDR1 is MDHEN, CDR2 SYDVKM, per germline. The CDR3 runs 13 residues. Trimming removed 6 bases from V and 1 base from J, with 10 bases in between. The full variable domain, in which reference TRBV28 and TRBJ2-7 provide the parts outside the CDR3, is DVKVTQSSRYLVKRTGEKVFLECVQDMDHENMFWYRQDPGLGLRLIYFSYDVKMKEKGDIPEGYSVSREKKERFSLILESASTNQTSMYLCASRDGSSYEQYFGPGTRLTVT.

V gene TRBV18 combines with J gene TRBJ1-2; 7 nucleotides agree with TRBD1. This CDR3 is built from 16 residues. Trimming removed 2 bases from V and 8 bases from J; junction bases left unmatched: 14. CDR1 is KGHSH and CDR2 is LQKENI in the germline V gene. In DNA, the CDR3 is TGTGCCAGCTCACCAGTCCCGGACAGGCCCTCCCAAGGCTACACCTTC. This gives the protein CASSPVPDRPSQGYTF.

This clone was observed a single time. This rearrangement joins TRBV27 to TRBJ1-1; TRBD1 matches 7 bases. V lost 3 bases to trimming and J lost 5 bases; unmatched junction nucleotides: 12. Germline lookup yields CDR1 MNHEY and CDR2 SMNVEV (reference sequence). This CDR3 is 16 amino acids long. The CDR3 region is CASSFWSRGQGTEAFF. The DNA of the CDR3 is TGTGCCAGCAGTTTTTGGTCGAGGGGGCAGGGTACTGAAGCTTTCTTT.

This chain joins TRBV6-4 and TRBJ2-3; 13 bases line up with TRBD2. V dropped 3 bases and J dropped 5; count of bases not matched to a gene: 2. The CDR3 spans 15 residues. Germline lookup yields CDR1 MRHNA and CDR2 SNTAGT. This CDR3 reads CASSEGTSGEDTQYF. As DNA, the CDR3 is TGTGCCAGCAGTGAAGGGACTAGCGGGGAAGATACGCAGTATTTT.